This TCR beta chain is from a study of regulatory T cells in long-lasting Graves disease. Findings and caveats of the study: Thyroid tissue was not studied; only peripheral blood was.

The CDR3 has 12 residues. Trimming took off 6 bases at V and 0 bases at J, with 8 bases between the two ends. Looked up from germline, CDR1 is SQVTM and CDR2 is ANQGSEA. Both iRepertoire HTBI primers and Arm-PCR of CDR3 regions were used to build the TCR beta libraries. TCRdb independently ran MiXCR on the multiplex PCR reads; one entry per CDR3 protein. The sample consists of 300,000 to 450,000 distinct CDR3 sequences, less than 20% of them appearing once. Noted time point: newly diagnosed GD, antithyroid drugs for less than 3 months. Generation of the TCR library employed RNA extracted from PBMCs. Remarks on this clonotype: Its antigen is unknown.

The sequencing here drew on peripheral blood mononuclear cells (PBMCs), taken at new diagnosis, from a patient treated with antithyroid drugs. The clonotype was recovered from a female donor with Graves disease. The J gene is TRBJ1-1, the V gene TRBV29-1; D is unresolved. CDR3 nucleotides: TGCAGCGTGAAGGCAGTGAACACTGAAGCTTTCTTT. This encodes CSVKAVNTEAFF. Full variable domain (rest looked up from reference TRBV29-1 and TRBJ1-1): SAVISQKPSRDICQRGTSLTIQCQVDSQVTMMFWYRQQPGQSLTLIATANQGSEATYESGFVIDKFPISRPNLTFSTLTVSNMSPEDSSIYLCSVKAVNTEAFFGQGTRLTVV.